The sequence of this T cell receptor beta chain was determined in a study of blood T cell repertoires in COVID-19. Study-wide background: Samples came from the United States, Italy and Spain, spanning acute and convalescent COVID-19. PBMCs, B-cell-depleted T cells, or T cells provided the cDNA or gDNA that made up the material.

As originally analysed: Researchers report that nucleated cell counts were estimated from reference gene primer amplification. The data were produced by immunoSEQ multiplex PCR, yet TCRdb's version contains in-frame clones alone and is incomplete. V, J and clone size derive from that table, while D and trimming were established from the DNA sequence. The sample includes approximately 80,000 clones, more than 70% seen only once; the top ten take approximately 6.8%. Germline CDR1 SNHLY, CDR2 FYNNEI. V was pared by 8 bases and J by 4 bases, with 12 bases of the junction left unmatched. CDR3 length: 15 amino acids.

The TCR comes from a woman older than 75 with acute or convalescent COVID-19. The sample was peripheral blood. J is TRBJ2-5 and V is TRBV2, with 8 bases fitting TRBD1. The CDR3 nucleotides read TGTGCCAGCGGCACCGGGACAGGTCGGGGAGAGACCCAGTACTTC. Translation gives CASGTGTGRGETQYF. Variable domain in full (rest from reference TRBV2 and TRBJ2-5): EPEVTQTPSHQVTQMGQEVILRCVPISNHLYFYWYRQILGQKVEFLVSFYNNEISEKSEIFDDQFSVERPDGSNFTLKIRSTKLEDSAMYFCASGTGTGRGETQYFGPGTRLLVL.